The 7 T cell receptor beta chains presented below share a single source sample, sequenced in a study of blood T cell repertoires in COVID-19. Libraries were prepared by immunoSEQ multiplex PCR; TCRdb keeps only in-frame clonotypes and omits some of them. The sample yields about 140,000 clones, roughly 79% seen once. The sample consisted of PBMCs or T cells enriched from blood (not recorded which). These receptors were obtained from a woman aged 45 to 65 who had recovered from COVID-19.

V usage is TRBV4-1 and J usage is TRBJ1-1, with D possibly being TRBD1 (6 bases). Trimming took off 5 bases at V and 5 bases at J, with 12 bases between the two ends. The germline V gene has CDR1 MGHRA and CDR2 YSYEKL. CDR3 length equals 13 residues. The CDR3 bases are TGCGCCAGCAGCGGGAGGGGGTGGACTGAAGCTTTCTTT. Translating gives CASSGRGWTEAFF.

The J gene is TRBJ2-5, the V gene TRBV29-1, with a possible D match to TRBD2 (5 bases). The CDR3 loop spans 13 amino acids. CDR1 SQVTM and CDR2 ANQGSEA come from the germline V gene. V lost 8 bases and J 4 bases, leaving 17 bases between the germline ends. CDR3 residues: CSTLALGSETQYF. The CDR3 DNA is TGCAGCACCCTAGCCCTTGGTTCAGAGACCCAGTACTTC. The variable domain in full, completed from reference TRBV29-1 and TRBJ2-5, reads SAVISQKPSRDICQRGTSLTIQCQVDSQVTMMFWYRQQPGQSLTLIATANQGSEATYESGFVIDKFPISRPNLTFSTLTVSNMSPEDSSIYLCSTLALGSETQYFGPGTRLLVL.

The genes are TRBV7-8 and TRBJ2-5; TRBD1 aligns across 7 bases. This CDR3 is 15 amino acids long. CDR1 and CDR2 (germline): SGHVS, FQNEAQ. The V and J ends lost 2 bases and 1 base, in that order; junction bases with no gene match: 4. The CDR3 protein is CASSLSGQSQETQYF. For the CDR3, the DNA is TGTGCCAGCAGCTTATCGGGACAGAGCCAAGAGACCCAGTACTTC.

Only a few counts were recorded for this clone. The chain is built from TRBV28 and TRBJ1-1; tentatively, D is TRBD1 (5 bases). In germline, CDR1 is MDHEN, CDR2 SYDVKM. V lost 6 bases and J 4 bases, leaving 21 bases between the germline ends. The CDR3 is 16 residues long. The CDR3 reads CASSFMGQVGRTEAFF. DNA of the CDR3: TGTGCCAGCAGCTTTATGGGGCAGGTAGGACGCACTGAAGCTTTCTTT.

The V call is TRBV13, the J call TRBJ1-1, with D hard to call. The CDR3 is 13 amino acids. V was trimmed by 0 bases and J by 6 bases, leaving 8 bases between them. CDR1 is PRHDT and CDR2 is FYEKMQ in the germline V gene (reference sequence). The CDR3 DNA follows: TGTGCCAGCAGCTTAGGCCTCTCGGCTGAAGCTTTCTTT. It encodes CASSLGLSAEAFF.

This clone was detected a few times. The chain joins TRBV5-1 to TRBJ1-4; no firm D call. Germline loops: CDR1 SGHRS, CDR2 YFSETQ. This CDR3 comprises 14 residues. Trimming took 0 bases from V and 8 from J, leaving 11 bases between them. In DNA form, the CDR3 reads TGCGCCAGCAGCTTGGCACATAGCGGAGAAAAACTGTTTTTT. Translated, it gives CASSLAHSGEKLFF.

The J gene is TRBJ1-6, the V gene TRBV7-9; 10 bases match TRBD1. The V gene end was trimmed by 4 bases and the J gene end by 7 bases; junction bases not matched to a gene: 10. Germline-derived CDR1 and CDR2 are SEHNR and FQNEAQ (reference sequence). The CDR3 length is 17 residues. The CDR3 sequence is CASSSRDRGSVNSPLHF. CDR3 in DNA: TGTGCCAGCAGCTCCCGGGACAGGGGATCGGTCAATTCACCCCTCCACTTT.